This TCR beta chain comes out of a study of neurological immune-mediated disorders (dated by TCRdb to the late 2010s). Notes on the research overall: Of the approximately 34 multiple sclerosis patients, some 31 had relapsing-remitting MS and 3 had secondary progressive MS. Alongside PBMC samples, the set of 106 TCR-beta libraries contained longitudinal samples, technical triplicates, and paired CD4+ and CD8+ T-cell subsets that had been sorted. The study compared peripheral blood TCR-beta repertoires of HTLV-I-associated myelopathy (HAM/TSP) patients, multiple sclerosis patients and healthy controls using UMI-based sequencing. The cohort comprised about 68 subjects: roughly 15 HAM/TSP patients, around 34 multiple sclerosis patients and about 20 healthy controls. Broad study findings and their caveats: TCR clonal expansion was highest in HAM/TSP patients and lowest in MS patients, with MS patients falling below even healthy controls. Repertoires from 18 of 34 MS patients were grouped by phylogenetic analysis into a cluster of related CDR3 sequences, suggesting a possible repertoire-level signature. No clinical or MRI features were associated with the MS cluster, and the authors said that larger cohorts are needed. Expanded clones from different subjects shared no identical CDR3 amino acid sequences, which suggests that TCR-beta repertoires were private in all groups.

The table lists this clonotype with many counts. Its target antigen remains unknown. Per-base qualities were not stored, and no clone one base away is much larger. cDNA was synthesized by template-switch 5'RACE using a primer with a 10-nucleotide random unique molecular identifier that tagged each TCR transcript. Every sequencing run covered 15-18 subjects and yielded more than 160 million TCR-beta sequences. The RNeasy kit was used to extract total RNA. The KAPA Real-time Library Amplification kit was used to amplify TCR-beta VDJ regions with primers for the TCR constant region and the 5'RACE anchor. Sample indexes and Illumina adaptors were added in a first PCR, and a second PCR then increased library yield. After Ampure bead purification, the TCR product of roughly 650 bp was size-selected on a 2% E-gel SizeSelection system. Before pooling, libraries had their quality checked on a Bioanalyzer, their concentration measured with Qubit, and their quantity determined with the Kapa Library Quantification kit. An Illumina HiSeq 2500 sequenced the libraries paired-end 2 x 150 bp. To increase sequence diversity, about 24-32% phiX was spiked into each library pool. Processing in the source paper ran as follows. Quality-filtered reads were processed with the UMI-based MiGEC pipeline, which removed over 75% of raw TCR sequences during error correction. VDJ genes were aligned to IMGT germline references, and each clonotype was defined by a unique CDR3 amino acid sequence together with V-J genes. Clonal expansion, Shannon diversity and CDR3 relatedness were evaluated with VDJtools (CalcPairwiseDistances, ClusterSamples), while phylogenetic trees were built in CLCbio workbench. Using coefficient-of-variation modelling across technical triplicates, the study counted a clone as expanded if it had at least 8 unique UMIs. The public reads were quality trimmed at Q25 with fastp and then assembled into clones with MiXCR by TCRdb, keeping productive beta chains. Each entry is one CDR3 protein sequence, shown with its most common DNA and genes. TCRdb's processing, not the authors' own work, is the source of the V and J calls. The sample table contains tens of thousands of distinct CDR3 sequences; only one count was recorded for 4.5% of them. The top ten clones comprise 6.9% of the sample.

For unsorted PBMC libraries, 2 million PBMCs were used after storage in RNAlater at -80 degrees C until RNA extraction. Multiple sclerosis patients were enrolled in a US clinical protocol evaluating disease progression by magnetic resonance imaging. Peripheral blood was subjected to Ficoll-Hypaque density gradient centrifugation to isolate PBMCs, which were then cryopreserved in liquid nitrogen. The germline V gene yields SQVTM for CDR1 and ANQGSEA for CDR2. Its CDR3 holds 12 amino acids, cysteine through phenylalanine. The DNA shown is the 36-base CDR3, in frame from base 1. V is reduced by 7 bases and J by 4 bases, leaving a spacing of 12 bases between them.

This clonotype originated in a man aged 30 to 39 with multiple sclerosis. Sequencing was done on a sample of PBMCs. This chain is built from TRBV29-1 and TRBJ2-3; TRBD2 might be the D gene, on 6 matching bases. CDR3 protein: CSALTGADTQYF. The DNA sequence is as follows: TGCAGCGCCCTGACGGGGGCAGATACGCAGTATTTT.